The 15 T cell receptor beta chains below all came from one sample that was sequenced in a study of T cells in narcolepsy. Using immunoSEQ multiplex PCR, the repertoire was profiled, and TCRdb retains in-frame clones only, with some absent. In the table there are just under 35,000 clones, around 80% of which are singletons. Specimen: memory (CD45RA-) CD4+ T cells from blood. The receptors here all came from a human donor in good health.

V and J are TRBV15 and TRBJ2-1, with 7 bases identical to TRBD1. Trimming took 1 base from V and 1 from J; bases not matched to a gene: 7. Germline V gives CDR1 LNHNV, CDR2 YYDKDF (reference sequence). This CDR3 is 17 amino acids long. The chain's CDR3 is CATSRGDRATSYNEQFF. DNA of the CDR3: TGTGCCACCAGCAGAGGCGACAGGGCCACATCCTACAATGAGCAGTTCTTC.

This chain uses TRBV5-6 with TRBJ1-4; possible D gene TRBD1, 6 bases. This CDR3 has 14 amino acids. Trimming left V 1 base short and J 8 bases short, with 12 bases between. Germline V gene data show CDR1 as SGHDT and CDR2 as YYEEEE. CDR3 in amino acids: CASSLRGLEEKLFF. Written as DNA, the CDR3 is TGTGCCAGCAGCTTGCGGGGGCTAGAGGAAAAACTGTTTTTT.

The gene calls are TRBV7-2 and TRBJ1-2; 7 bases fit TRBD1. With 1 base clipped from V and 2 bases from J, the junction kept 4 bases outside the gene matches. The CDR3 sequence is 15 residues long. Per the germline V gene, CDR1 is SGHTA and CDR2 is FQGNSA. CDR3 sequence: CASSLVQGGNYGYTF. Written as DNA, the CDR3 is TGTGCCAGCAGCTTAGTCCAGGGGGGGAACTATGGCTACACCTTC.

CDR3 sequence: CSVETGSGYTF. CDR3 sequence (DNA): TGCAGCGTTGAAACAGGGTCGGGCTACACCTTC. This rearrangement joins TRBV29-1 to TRBJ1-2, with D perhaps matching TRBD1 (6 bases). Germline V gene data show CDR1 as SQVTM and CDR2 as ANQGSEA. V lost 2 bases to trimming and J lost 8 bases, with 9 bases between them. This CDR3 is 11 amino acids long.

This sequence joins TRBV11-2 and TRBJ2-1, with 9 bases that match TRBD2. Trimming cost V 6 bases and J 1 base; bases outside gene matches: 4. The CDR3 spans 15 residues. Germline V gives CDR1 SGHAT, CDR2 FQNNGV. CDR3 residues: CASSSSGESYNEQFF. Here the CDR3 DNA reads TGTGCCAGCAGTTCTAGCGGGGAATCCTACAATGAGCAGTTCTTC.

The rearrangement links TRBV1 to TRBJ2-1; the table's D gene call, TRBD2, was not cross checked with the DNA. TRBV1 is labeled a pseudogene. There are 17 residues in the CDR3. The CDR3 loop is CTSSQGLAGNTYNEQFF. The CDR3 region has the DNA TGCACCAGCAGCCAGGGGCTAGCGGGGAATACCTACAATGAGCAGTTCTTC.

The chain is built from TRBV30 and TRBJ1-1; a possible D gene is TRBD1 (6 bases). The V end was cut by 3 bases, the J end by 8 bases, with 10 bases between. Germline CDR1 reads GTSNPN; CDR2 reads SVGIG (reference sequence). The CDR3 spans 11 residues. CDR3 in DNA: TGTGCCTGGAGGACAGGCGGAGAAGCTTTCTTT. Translation: CAWRTGGEAFF.

V gene TRBV28 combines with J gene TRBJ1-4; D possibly corresponds to TRBD1 (6 bases). Germline V gives CDR1 MDHEN, CDR2 SYDVKM. V dropped 10 bases and J dropped 8 bases, with 20 bases sitting between them. The CDR3 extends over 14 amino acids. CDR3 nucleotide sequence: TGTGCCACCTCAGGGGAGGGGCTGGGAGAAAAACTGTTTTTT. Its translation: CATSGEGLGEKLFF.

V usage is TRBV2 and J usage is TRBJ2-7; 10 positions agree with TRBD1. V gave up 5 bases and J gave up 5 bases; unmatched junction bases: 15. The CDR3 runs 17 residues. Germline V lookup: CDR1 SNHLY, CDR2 FYNNEI. As DNA, the CDR3 is TGTGCCAGCAGTCTCGGGACAGGGGATGTTGAATTCGACGAGCAGTACTTC. It encodes CASSLGTGDVEFDEQYF.

Comment on this clone: The same CDR3 can be traced to other DNA sequences in this sample. The chain employs TRBV5-1 and TRBJ2-2; D may be TRBD1 (5 bases). CDR1 and CDR2 from the germline V gene are SGHRS and YFSETQ. This CDR3 is built from 13 residues. Between the trimmed V and J ends, which lost 1 base and 4 bases, there was a span of 5 bases. In DNA, the CDR3 is TGCGCCAGCAGCTTGCAGGGCACCGGGGAGCTGTTTTTT. This codes for CASSLQGTGELFF.

V and J are TRBV7-2 and TRBJ2-3, with 10 bases matching TRBD2. V was pared by 1 base and J by 6 bases, with 13 bases of the junction left unmatched. CDR3 length: 18 residues. CDR1 is SGHTA, CDR2 FQGNSA, per germline. The CDR3 sequence: CASSLEWGASGSSDTQYF. CDR3 nucleotide sequence: TGTGCCAGCAGCTTAGAGTGGGGTGCTAGCGGGAGTAGCGATACGCAGTATTTT.

V is TRBV18 and J is TRBJ2-2, with TRBD2 identical over 8 bases. Trimming removed 1 base from V and 0 bases from J; junction bases left unmatched: 4. The CDR3 sequence is 17 residues long. Germline CDR1 reads KGHSH; CDR2 reads LQKENI. The CDR3, as DNA: TGTGCCAGCTCACCACGCGGTAGCGGGGCGAACACCGGGGAGCTGTTTTTT. Amino acid sequence: CASSPRGSGANTGELFF. Variable domain in full (rest from reference TRBV18 and TRBJ2-2): NAGVMQNPRHLVRRRGQEARLRCSPMKGHSHVYWYRQLPEEGLKFMVYLQKENIIDESGMPKERFSAEFPKEGPSILRIQQVVRGDSAAYFCASSPRGSGANTGELFFGEGSRLTVL.

The chain couples TRBV11-2 to TRBJ2-7; D is undetermined. This CDR3 has 15 residues. Germline V lookup: CDR1 SGHAT, CDR2 FQNNGV. V dropped 6 bases and J dropped 0 bases, with 15 bases sitting between them. The CDR3 sequence: CASRYGSFNSYEQYF. The CDR3, as DNA: TGTGCCAGCAGGTACGGGTCCTTTAACTCCTACGAGCAGTACTTC.

In its sample, this clone was seen once. This sequence joins TRBV4-1 and TRBJ2-1; D uncertain. This CDR3 region has 14 residues. Germline-derived CDR1 and CDR2 are MGHRA and YSYEKL. The V end lost 4 bases, the J end lost 7 bases, and 14 bases lay between the germline ends. The CDR3 bases are TGCGCCAGCAGCCCGGGTCTCCTCGGGAATGAGCAGTTCTTC. The encoded protein is CASSPGLLGNEQFF.

This rearrangement joins TRBV6-6 to TRBJ2-1; 8 bases line up with TRBD1. CDR3 length: 16 amino acids. Germline loops: CDR1 MNHNY, CDR2 SVGAGI (reference sequence). V dropped 5 bases and J dropped 6; count of bases not matched to a gene: 12. DNA of the CDR3: TGTGCCAGCAGTCAGGGCCCAGGGGGCTTCCCCAATGAGCAGTTCTTC. It is translated as CASSQGPGGFPNEQFF.